This record looks at one T cell receptor beta chain sequence and its context. The record originates from a study of T-cell reconstitution after alpha-beta-depleted transplantation in children. Trimming left V 4 bases short and J 6 bases short, with 16 bases between. This CDR3 is 14 amino acids long. Germline CDR1 reads ENHRY; CDR2 reads SYGVKD. Unique molecular identifiers were used in preparing the TCRbeta library. TCRdb reanalysed the PCR reads using MiXCR and keeps one entry per CDR3 protein. The data hold 450,000 to 600,000 distinct CDR3 sequences, with about an eighth observed a single time. The chain links TRBV10-3 to TRBJ2-7; D is possibly TRBD1 (6 bases). Sequences were derived from PBMCs, mostly from graft donor cells, sampled 360 days after TCRalphabeta/CD19-depleted stem cell transplant. The clonotype was recovered from a male patient younger than 18 who had a stem cell transplant for acute myeloid leukemia, so the T cells may come from the graft donor. The CDR3: CAISGATGFGEQYF. The CDR3 nucleotides read TGTGCCATCAGTGGGGCAACAGGGTTCGGCGAGCAGTACTTC.